This paragraph covers one TCR beta chain sequence. Looked up from germline, CDR1 is LGHNT and CDR2 is FRNRAP. The CDR3 is made up of 13 amino acids. V lost 3 bases, J lost 5 bases, and 10 bases lay in between. Blood donors, with a median age of around 59 years (range roughly 20-80) and 55% female, made up the healthy control group. TCRdb keeps only in-frame clones here, not all; method: immunoSEQ multiplex PCR. The table has 9,000 to 15,000 clones, 70% to 85% seen once; the top ten hold 11%. The entry originates in a study of somatic mutations in cytotoxic T cells in rheumatoid arthritis. This clonotype was obtained from a woman aged 40-49 years in good health. The sequenced sample was CD8+ T cells sorted from blood. The chain links TRBV12-5 to TRBJ2-5, with D perhaps matching TRBD2 (5 bases). Here the CDR3 DNA reads TGTGCTAGTGGTTTAGGGCGCGGGGAGACCCAGTACTTC. As protein: CASGLGRGETQYF.